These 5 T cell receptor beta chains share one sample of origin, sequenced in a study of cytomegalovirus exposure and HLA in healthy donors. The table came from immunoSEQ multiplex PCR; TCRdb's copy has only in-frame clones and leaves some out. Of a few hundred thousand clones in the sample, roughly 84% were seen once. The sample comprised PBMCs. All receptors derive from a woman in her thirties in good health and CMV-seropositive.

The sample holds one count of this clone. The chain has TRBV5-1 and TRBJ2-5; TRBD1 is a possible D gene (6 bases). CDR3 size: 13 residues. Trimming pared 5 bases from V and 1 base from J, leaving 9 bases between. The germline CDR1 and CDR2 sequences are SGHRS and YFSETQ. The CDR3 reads CASSGQSQETQYF. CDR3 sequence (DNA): TGCGCCAGCAGTGGACAGAGCCAAGAGACCCAGTACTTC. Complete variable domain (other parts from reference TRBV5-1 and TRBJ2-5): KAGVTQTPRYLIKTRGQQVTLSCSPISGHRSVSWYQQTPGQGLQFLFEYFSETQRNKGNFPGRFSGRQFSNSRSEMNVSTLELGDSALYLCASSGQSQETQYFGPGTRLLVL.

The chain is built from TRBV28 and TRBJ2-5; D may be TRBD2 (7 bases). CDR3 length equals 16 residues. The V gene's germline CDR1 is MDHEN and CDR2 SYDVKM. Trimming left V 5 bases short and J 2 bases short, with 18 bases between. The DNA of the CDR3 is TGTGCCAGCAGTCCTCGATGGGGGGGCTTACAAGAGACCCAGTACTTC. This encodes CASSPRWGGLQETQYF.

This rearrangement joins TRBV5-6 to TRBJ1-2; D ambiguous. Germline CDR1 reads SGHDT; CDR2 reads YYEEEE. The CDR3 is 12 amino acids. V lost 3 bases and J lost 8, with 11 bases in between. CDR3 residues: CASSSSRVGYTF. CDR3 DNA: TGTGCCAGCAGCTCCTCGAGGGTCGGCTACACCTTC.

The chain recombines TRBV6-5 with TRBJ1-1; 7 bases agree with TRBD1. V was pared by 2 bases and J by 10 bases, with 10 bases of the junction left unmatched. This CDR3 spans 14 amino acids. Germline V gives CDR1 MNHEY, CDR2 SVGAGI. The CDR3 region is CASSYPGQVGGAFF. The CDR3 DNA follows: TGTGCCAGCAGTTACCCCGGACAGGTCGGGGGAGCTTTCTTT.

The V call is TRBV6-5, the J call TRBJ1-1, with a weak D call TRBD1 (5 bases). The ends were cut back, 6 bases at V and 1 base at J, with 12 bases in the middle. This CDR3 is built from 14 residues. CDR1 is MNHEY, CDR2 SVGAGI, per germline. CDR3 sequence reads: CASSHRTGNTEAFF. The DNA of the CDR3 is TGTGCCAGCAGCCACCGAACAGGGAACACTGAAGCTTTCTTT.